This T cell receptor (beta chain) was identified during a study of CD8 T cells in Susac syndrome. Germline loops: CDR1 GTSNPN, CDR2 SVGIG (reference sequence). The CDR3 spans 12 residues. V gave up 2 bases and J gave up 3 bases, with 8 bases separating them. This clonotype was seen only once. Its antigen is undetermined. Reverse transcription of roughly 0.45 to 1 ug RNA used random hexamers. The method of amplification for TCR beta CDR3 was immunoSEQ multiplex PCR, covering 54 Vbeta and 13 Jbeta. Using its own MiXCR run on the immunoSEQ multiplex PCR reads, TCRdb lists one record per CDR3 protein. The data show more than 150,000 distinct CDR3 sequences, with 90% to 97% seen just once and approximately 0.1% held by the top ten. Broader study findings: The authors found no clonal expansion in Susac syndrome CD4+ T cell repertoires.

CD8+ and CD4+ T cells from blood underwent TCR beta sequencing. Sequencing used CD4+ T cells from PBMCs. The chain is built from TRBV30 and TRBJ2-7, with TRBD2 as a possible D gene (5 bases). This receptor was taken from a human donor with Susac syndrome. In nucleotides, the CDR3 is TGTGCCTGGAGTCCAGCGGACTACGAGCAGTACTTC. Its translation: CAWSPADYEQYF.